The 25 T cell receptor beta chains below come from one sample, sequenced in a study of OX40 agonist ivuxolimab in advanced cancers. TCRdb's copy holds only in-frame clones and misses some; the assay was immunoSEQ multiplex PCR. The data contain around 51,000 clones, 60% to 80% of them seen just once; the ten biggest clones take up 2% to 2.5%. Material: CD4+ or CD8+ T cells sorted from blood, obtained in a trial of the OX40 agonist ivuxolimab. These receptors were taken from an adult with an advanced solid tumor such as melanoma, head and neck, liver or kidney cancer.

This clone was counted between two and nine times. The genes are TRBV4-1 and TRBJ2-2; unclear D gene. From germline, CDR1 is MGHRA and CDR2 YSYEKL. The CDR3 spans 19 residues. V gave up 0 bases and J gave up 1 base, with 18 bases separating them. The CDR3 region has the DNA TGCGCCAGCAGCCAAGACCGATACGCCTCCGACTTGAACACCGGGGAGCTGTTTTTT. Its translation is CASSQDRYASDLNTGELFF.

The rearrangement uses TRBV6-1 and TRBJ2-1; 7 nucleotides line up with TRBD2. The CDR3 contains 16 residues. Germline V gene lookup returns CDR1 MNHNS and CDR2 SASEGT. The ends lost 2 bases at V and 5 bases at J; junction bases unmatched: 9. CDR3 nucleotide sequence: TGTGCCAGCAGTGAAACACGGGAGGTAAAAAACAATGAGCAGTTCTTC. It encodes CASSETREVKNNEQFF.

This clone was counted only a few times. This rearrangement joins TRBV5-4 to TRBJ2-2; D ambiguous. Between the trimmed V and J ends, which lost 1 base and 4 bases, there was a span of 8 bases. The CDR3 runs to 14 residues. Looked up from germline, CDR1 is SGHNT and CDR2 is YYREEE (reference sequence). The CDR3 nucleotides are TGTGCCAGCAGCTTGAACGGGCCCACCGGGGAGCTGTTTTTT. Translated: CASSLNGPTGELFF.

This clone is a singleton in its sample. The V call is TRBV4-1, the J call TRBJ2-3; D is unresolved. Per the germline V gene, CDR1 is MGHRA and CDR2 is YSYEKL. This CDR3 has 15 residues. With 0 bases removed from V and 0 bases from J, the gap between germline ends came to 7 bases. This CDR3 reads CASSQDLSSTDTQYF. CDR3 sequence (DNA): TGCGCCAGCAGCCAAGATCTAAGTAGCACAGATACGCAGTATTTT.

This clone was observed a single time. This sequence joins TRBV29-1 and TRBJ1-1, with 7 bases lining up with TRBD1. Germline lookup yields CDR1 SQVTM and CDR2 ANQGSEA. Germline trimming cut 6 bases from V and 0 bases from J; bases unmatched to any gene: 4. The CDR3 contains 13 residues. The CDR3 loop reads CSVRGQLNTEAFF. CDR3 DNA: TGCAGCGTAAGGGGACAGCTGAACACTGAAGCTTTCTTT.

The chain is built from TRBV11-2 and TRBJ2-2; the D gene is possibly TRBD1 (5 bases). Deletions cut 9 bases from V and 0 bases from J, with 8 bases between. Germline V gene sequence: CDR1 SGHAT, CDR2 FQNNGV. The CDR3 has 13 amino acids. The CDR3 bases are TGTGCCAGGGGGCAATCGAACACCGGGGAGCTGTTTTTT. Its protein product is CARGQSNTGELFF.

This rearrangement joins TRBV11-2 to TRBJ2-5; D not resolved. V was cut by 2 bases and J by 2 bases, with 12 bases left in between. Germline V gene sequence: CDR1 SGHAT, CDR2 FQNNGV. This CDR3 region has 15 residues. The DNA of the CDR3 is TGTGCCAGCAGCTTAAGCCAGCCAGATCAAGAGACCCAGTACTTC. Protein product: CASSLSQPDQETQYF.

The chain uses TRBV11-3 and TRBJ2-3, with D tentatively TRBD2 (6 bases). CDR3 size: 15 residues. The V end was cut by 5 bases, the J end by 2 bases, with 14 bases between. From germline, CDR1 is SGHNT and CDR2 YENEEA. The CDR3 DNA is TGTGCCAGCAGCCCCGGGGCGGGAACCACAGATACGCAGTATTTT. Protein sequence: CASSPGAGTTDTQYF.

This chain uses TRBV28 with TRBJ1-5; 11 bases match TRBD1. The V and J ends lost 4 bases and 4 bases, in that order; junction bases with no gene match: 6. Germline assignment: CDR1 MDHEN and CDR2 SYDVKM. The CDR3 runs 16 residues. The DNA for the CDR3 is TGTGCCAGCAGTTCAGGACAGGGGGCTAGAAATCAGCCCCAGCATTTT. This sequence encodes CASSSGQGARNQPQHF.

The genes are TRBV11-1 and TRBJ2-6, with 8 bases matching TRBD2. V was pared by 0 bases and J by 0 bases, with 4 bases of the junction left unmatched. CDR3 length equals 18 residues. The germline CDR1 and CDR2 sequences are SGHAT and FQDESV (reference sequence). This CDR3 reads CASSLAPGTSSGANVLTF. The CDR3 DNA reads TGTGCCAGCAGCTTAGCGCCCGGGACTAGCTCTGGGGCCAACGTCCTGACTTTC.

The gene calls are TRBV27 and TRBJ2-7; 7 bases match TRBD2. This CDR3 has 16 amino acids. The germline gives CDR1 MNHEY, CDR2 SMNVEV (reference sequence). Unmatched junction bases numbered 11, after V lost 6 bases and J lost 0 bases. The CDR3 reads CASSRTHSGPSYEQYF. The DNA for the CDR3 is TGTGCCAGCAGCCGGACACATAGCGGGCCCTCCTACGAGCAGTACTTC.

The V and J genes are TRBV13 and TRBJ1-1; 9 nucleotides agree with TRBD1. The trim removed 5 bases at V and 0 bases at J, leaving 16 bases unmatched. Germline values: CDR1 PRHDT, CDR2 FYEKMQ (reference sequence). The CDR3 has 19 amino acids. The CDR3 region is CASSPRTGDLLGLNTEAFF. The CDR3 coding sequence is TGTGCCAGCAGCCCCAGGACAGGGGACTTATTAGGGCTGAACACTGAAGCTTTCTTT.

A few counts support this clone. V gene TRBV19 combines with J gene TRBJ1-5; no definite D call. Germline CDR1 reads LNHDA; CDR2 reads SQIVND (reference sequence). The length of the CDR3 is 16 residues. Trimming removed 5 bases from V and 5 bases from J, with 19 bases in between. The CDR3 coding sequence is TGTGCCAGTAGTTCGTCATCGGGCAGCACATATCAGCCCCAGCATTTT. Protein sequence: CASSSSSGSTYQPQHF.

The V call is TRBV4-1, the J call TRBJ2-2; D is perhaps TRBD1 or TRBD2 (5 bases each). This CDR3 spans 16 amino acids. Germline CDR1 reads MGHRA; CDR2 reads YSYEKL. The V and J ends lost 3 bases and 0 bases respectively, with 11 bases between them. For the CDR3, the DNA is TGCGCCAGCAGCCACCTCGGGGCCTCGAACACCGGGGAGCTGTTTTTT. It codes for CASSHLGASNTGELFF.

A single count supports this clone. The chain links TRBV5-1 to TRBJ2-3; a weak D match, TRBD2 (6 bases). The V and J ends lost 3 bases and 2 bases respectively, with 13 bases between them. CDR3 length: 15 residues. Germline V lookup: CDR1 SGHRS, CDR2 YFSETQ. CDR3 nucleotides: TGCGCCAGCAGCTCCGAGGGACTGCACACAGATACGCAGTATTTT. Translating it yields CASSSEGLHTDTQYF.

The V gene is TRBV2, the J gene TRBJ2-3; D gene unclear. V was clipped by 10 bases and J by 4 bases, with 15 bases between them. Germline V gene lookup returns CDR1 SNHLY and CDR2 FYNNEI. This CDR3 is built from 13 residues. The chain's CDR3 is CATELDYADTQYF. DNA of the CDR3: TGTGCCACCGAGCTAGATTACGCAGATACGCAGTATTTT.

The gene calls are TRBV21-1 and TRBJ2-1; the table assigns TRBD2, which was not confirmed against the DNA. TRBV21-1 is a pseudogene. The CDR3 contains 17 residues. This CDR3 is CASISGGDRFLGNEQFF. CDR3 sequence (DNA): TGTGCCAGCATCTCCGGGGGGGACAGATTCTTAGGGAATGAGCAGTTCTTC.

This chain links TRBV28 with TRBJ2-7; 7 positions match TRBD2. CDR3 length: 16 amino acids. V was clipped by 7 bases and J by 3 bases; unmatched bases: 15. The germline CDR1 and CDR2 sequences are MDHEN and SYDVKM. The CDR3 is CASISAGGSPFYEQYF. In DNA, the CDR3 is TGTGCCAGCATCTCAGCTGGCGGGAGTCCTTTCTACGAGCAGTACTTC.

The chain couples TRBV19 to TRBJ1-3, with TRBD1 identical over 7 bases. Germline V CDR1 and CDR2: LNHDA, SQIVND (reference sequence). This CDR3 comprises 17 residues. Trimming removed 7 bases from V and 2 bases from J; junction bases left unmatched: 14. The CDR3 region is CASIQPQAGTAGNTIYF. In nucleotides, the CDR3 is TGTGCCAGTATTCAACCCCAGGCCGGGACAGCTGGAAACACCATATATTTT. Filled out from reference TRBV19 and TRBJ1-3, the complete variable domain reads DGGITQSPKYLFRKEGQNVTLSCEQNLNHDAMYWYRQDPGQGLRLIYYSQIVNDFQKGDIAEGYSVSREKKESFPLTVTSAQKNPTAFYLCASIQPQAGTAGNTIYFGEGSWLTVV.

This clone was seen only a few times. The V and J genes are TRBV19 and TRBJ1-4, with TRBD1 as a possible D gene (5 bases). The CDR3 contains 15 residues. Germline assignment: CDR1 LNHDA and CDR2 SQIVND (reference sequence). Trimming took 5 bases from V and 0 from J, leaving 10 bases between them. This CDR3 is CASSPRGPTNEKLFF. CDR3 DNA sequence: TGTGCCAGTAGTCCGCGGGGCCCAACTAATGAAAAACTGTTTTTT.

This rearrangement joins TRBV5-1 to TRBJ2-2, with TRBD2 identical over 10 bases. V lost 0 bases and J lost 5; bases outside the gene matches: 7. Germline lookup yields CDR1 SGHRS and CDR2 YFSETQ. CDR3 size: 17 residues. For the CDR3, the DNA is TGCGCCAGCAGCTTGGCCAGCGGTAGCGGGGGGACCGGGGAGCTGTTTTTT. Translated: CASSLASGSGGTGELFF.

The rearrangement uses TRBV5-3 and TRBJ1-5; D is undetermined. TRBV5-3 counts as an open reading frame of uncertain function. The CDR3 length is 14 residues. The V and J ends lost 8 bases and 3 bases respectively, with 15 bases between them. CDR3 sequence reads: CARNKKSDNQPQHF. DNA for the CDR3: TGTGCCAGGAATAAGAAGAGTGACAATCAGCCCCAGCATTTT.

This clone has just a few counts. V usage is TRBV10-3 and J usage is TRBJ2-7; no reliable D call. Germline V gene sequence: CDR1 ENHRY, CDR2 SYGVKD. Trimming took 5 bases from V and 4 from J, leaving 9 bases between them. The CDR3 loop spans 12 amino acids. The DNA of the CDR3 is TGTGCCATCAGTCCGACTGGGTACGAGCAGTACTTC. It codes for CAISPTGYEQYF.

The chain has TRBV30 and TRBJ1-3, with 10 bases identical to TRBD1. The J segment lost 8 bases and the V segment lost 2 bases, leaving 6 bases of the junction unmatched. The CDR3 is 14 residues long. In germline, CDR1 is GTSNPN, CDR2 SVGIG (reference sequence). In DNA form, the CDR3 reads TGTGCCTGGAGTCGGGACAGGGGCCGAGACACCATATATTTT. Its protein is CAWSRDRGRDTIYF.

The rearrangement uses TRBV6-5 and TRBJ1-5; tentatively, D is TRBD1 (5 bases). Between the trimmed V and J ends, which lost 2 bases and 3 bases, there was a span of 8 bases. The germline CDR1 and CDR2 sequences are MNHEY and SVGAGI. The CDR3 is 14 residues long. This chain's CDR3 is CASSYTGTNQPQHF. The CDR3 nucleotides are TGTGCCAGCAGTTACACCGGGACCAATCAGCCCCAGCATTTT.